Each of the 17 T cell receptor beta chains below was sequenced from the same sample in a study of T cells in Graves' hyperthyroidism and ophthalmopathy. What was amplified from RNA transcripts were TCR beta CDR3 regions. First-round RT-PCR of the TCR CDR3 relied on the HTBI primer set. One entry per CDR3 protein, called by TCRdb with MiXCR from the multiplex PCR reads. The sample has 600,000 or so distinct CDR3 sequences; roughly 15% are singletons. The sequenced sample was blood. All receptors come from a woman younger than 45 with Graves' hyperthyroidism.

This clonotype was seen many times. The genes are TRBV7-2 and TRBJ2-2, with 7 positions matching TRBD1. This CDR3 has 16 amino acids. With 5 bases clipped from V and 3 bases from J, the junction kept 9 bases outside the gene matches. The germline V gene encodes CDR1 SGHTA and CDR2 FQGNSA. As DNA, the CDR3 is TGTGCCAGCAGCCCCAAGACAGGGTCCTACACCGGGGAGCTGTTTTTT. Protein: CASSPKTGSYTGELFF. The complete variable domain, with remaining parts taken from reference TRBV7-2 and TRBJ2-2, reads GAGVSQSPSNKVTEKGKDVELRCDPISGHTALYWYRQSLGQGLEFLIYFQGNSAPDKSGLPSDRFSAERTGGSVSTLTIQRTQQEDSAVYLCASSPKTGSYTGELFFGEGSRLTVL.

This clonotype appeared once. This rearrangement joins TRBV6-1 to TRBJ1-5; D is unclear. The V gene lost 6 bases and the J gene lost 5 bases, with 23 bases spanning the gap. The length of the CDR3 is 17 residues. Per germline, CDR1 MNHNS and CDR2 SASEGT. CDR3 nucleotides: TGTGCCAGCAGAGCGGGAGGGATCGTGCGGGTACATCAGCCCCAGCATTTT. Protein: CASRAGGIVRVHQPQHF.

A few counts support this clonotype. The chain links TRBV28 to TRBJ1-1; no clear D gene. Trimming shortened V by 1 base and J by 3 bases, and 18 bases separated the two germline ends. This CDR3 region has 17 residues. Per germline, CDR1 MDHEN and CDR2 SYDVKM. The chain's CDR3 is CASSLFQWKGPDTEAFF. The CDR3, as DNA: TGTGCCAGCAGTTTATTTCAGTGGAAGGGCCCGGACACTGAAGCTTTCTTT.

This clonotype has at least ten counts. V usage is TRBV3-1 and J usage is TRBJ2-7; tentative D call: TRBD2 (6 bases). V was cut by 0 bases and J by 3 bases, with 18 bases left in between. Germline CDR1 reads LGHDT; CDR2 reads YNNKEL (reference sequence). The CDR3 runs 17 residues. This chain's CDR3 is CASSQDRRGWTNYEQYF. The CDR3 DNA is TGTGCCAGCAGCCAAGATAGGCGGGGATGGACAAACTACGAGCAGTACTTC.

This clonotype came up many times. This chain uses TRBV18 with TRBJ2-7, with 8 positions matching TRBD2. Trimming cost V 3 bases and J 7 bases; bases outside gene matches: 8. The CDR3 totals 14 residues. Germline-derived CDR1 and CDR2 are KGHSH and LQKENI. In DNA, the CDR3 is TGTGCCAGCTCACCTCAGCGGGAGACTGGAGAGCAGTACTTC. Encoded protein: CASSPQRETGEQYF.

This rearrangement joins TRBV6-1 to TRBJ2-1; 13 bases line up with TRBD2. CDR1 and CDR2 from the germline V gene are MNHNS and SASEGT. J lost 3 bases, V lost 5 bases, and 10 bases had no gene match. CDR3 length: 18 residues. CDR3 loop: CASSSPTSGRANYNEQFF. CDR3 coding DNA: TGTGCCAGCAGTAGCCCCACTAGCGGGAGGGCCAACTACAATGAGCAGTTCTTC.

This clonotype was detected ten times or more. The rearrangement joins TRBV9 to TRBJ2-5; TRBD2 is a possible D gene (6 bases). The CDR3 covers 14 residues. With 3 bases removed from V and 3 bases from J, the gap between germline ends came to 12 bases. The germline V gene encodes CDR1 SGDLS and CDR2 YYNGEE. For the CDR3, the DNA is TGTGCCAGCAGCGATACCGGGACTGAAGAGACCCAGTACTTC. Protein sequence: CASSDTGTEETQYF.

The V gene is TRBV9, the J gene TRBJ1-6; D is uncertain. The germline V gene encodes CDR1 SGDLS and CDR2 YYNGEE. The length of the CDR3 is 13 residues. The ends were cut back, 4 bases at V and 10 bases at J, with 12 bases in the middle. CDR3 nucleotides: TGTGCCAGCAGCCCAGCCGTACCCTCACCCCTCCACTTT. Amino acid sequence: CASSPAVPSPLHF. Full variable domain (outside the CDR3, taken from reference TRBV9 and TRBJ1-6): DSGVTQTPKHLITATGQRVTLRCSPRSGDLSVYWYQQSLDQGLQFLIQYYNGEERAKGNILERFSAQQFPDLHSELNLSSLELGDSALYFCASSPAVPSPLHFGNGTRLTVT.

This clonotype was picked up many times. The chain recombines TRBV5-1 with TRBJ1-5, with a possible D match to TRBD1 (6 bases). The CDR3 runs 15 residues. Deletions cut 0 bases from V and 1 base from J, with 8 bases between. CDR1 is SGHRS and CDR2 is YFSETQ in the germline V gene. DNA of the CDR3: TGCGCCAGCAGCTTGGACCAGGGGAGCAATCAGCCCCAGCATTTT. Residues: CASSLDQGSNQPQHF.

This clonotype was detected a few times. This rearrangement joins TRBV19 to TRBJ1-1, with 7 bases aligning to TRBD1. The V gene's germline CDR1 is LNHDA and CDR2 SQIVND (reference sequence). The CDR3 sequence is 15 residues long. Losses at the gene ends were 4 bases for V and 4 bases for J; bases not matched to a gene: 9. DNA for the CDR3: TGTGCCAGTAGTACACGGACAGGTTGGGCCACTGAAGCTTTCTTT. It translates to CASSTRTGWATEAFF.

The gene calls are TRBV7-3 and TRBJ2-1; D possibly corresponds to TRBD2 (6 bases). Germline assignment: CDR1 SGHTA and CDR2 FQGTGA. The CDR3 loop spans 16 amino acids. The V gene lost 5 bases and the J gene lost 3 bases, with 17 bases spanning the gap. In nucleotides, the CDR3 is TGTGCCAGCAGCCCCTCTCTGCGGGGCTACTACAATGAGCAGTTCTTC. The encoded protein is CASSPSLRGYYNEQFF.

The chain combines TRBV5-1 with TRBJ1-5; 7 nucleotides match TRBD1. This CDR3 region has 15 residues. The V gene's germline CDR1 is SGHRS and CDR2 YFSETQ. V lost 2 bases and J lost 4; bases outside the gene matches: 6. Here the CDR3 reads CASSFTTGLNQPQHF. The CDR3 nucleotides are TGCGCCAGCAGCTTTACGACAGGGTTGAATCAGCCCCAGCATTTT.

This clonotype was counted many times. The chain recombines TRBV7-9 with TRBJ2-7, with D possibly being TRBD2 (6 bases). CDR1 and CDR2 from the germline V gene are SEHNR and FQNEAQ (reference sequence). CDR3 length equals 15 residues. Trimming removed 3 bases from V and 3 bases from J, with 15 bases in between. CDR3 region: CASSFVTSNVYEQYF. CDR3 nucleotide sequence: TGTGCCAGCAGCTTCGTGACTAGTAACGTCTACGAGCAGTACTTC.

Many counts were recorded for this clonotype. This chain connects TRBV3-1 to TRBJ1-5; no firm D call. Trimming pared 5 bases from V and 7 bases from J, leaving 15 bases between. Germline V CDR1 and CDR2: LGHDT, YNNKEL (reference sequence). The CDR3 totals 14 residues. The CDR3 sequence is CASSDHGGKQPQHF. The CDR3 coding sequence is TGTGCCAGCAGCGATCACGGAGGGAAACAGCCCCAGCATTTT. Full variable domain (outside the CDR3, taken from reference TRBV3-1 and TRBJ1-5): DTAVSQTPKYLVTQMGNDKSIKCEQNLGHDTMYWYKQDSKKFLKIMFSYNNKELIINETVPNRFSPKSPDKAHLNLHINSLELGDSAVYFCASSDHGGKQPQHFGDGTRLSIL.

This clonotype was detected many times. The chain recombines TRBV7-8 with TRBJ2-5; D gene uncertain. The CDR3 spans 12 residues. Trimming removed 1 base at V and 2 bases at J, with 2 bases between. Germline lookup yields CDR1 SGHVS and CDR2 FQNEAQ. The DNA for the CDR3 is TGTGCCAGCAGCTTAGGACAAGAGACCCAGTACTTC. Encoded protein: CASSLGQETQYF.

The table lists this clonotype with many counts. This chain connects TRBV2 to TRBJ2-7; 11 bases are a match to TRBD1. The CDR3 spans 15 residues. Trimming at V came to 7 bases and at J to 4 bases, leaving 9 bases not matched to a gene. In germline, CDR1 is SNHLY, CDR2 FYNNEI. The CDR3 DNA reads as TGTGCCAGCAATGGAGGGGGGACAGGGGGATACGAGCAGTACTTC. It specifies CASNGGGTGGYEQYF.

The V call is TRBV6-2 or TRBV6-3, the J call TRBJ2-1; possibly TRBD1 for D (5 bases). Germline loops: CDR1 MNHEY, CDR2 SVGEGT. This CDR3 has 22 amino acids. V shed 5 bases and J shed 3 bases, with 35 bases lying between them. The CDR3 region is CASSDPLRPLYRRNRNYNEQFF. DNA for the CDR3: TGTGCCAGCAGTGACCCCTTACGGCCTTTGTATCGTCGAAACAGGAACTACAATGAGCAGTTCTTC.